This T cell receptor beta chain was sequenced in a study of T-cell memory formation after mild COVID-19. Study information: TCR clusters largely stayed donor specific.

Findings and limits, study-wide: Later expanders leaned CD4+, whereas day 15 to 85 contracting clones were balanced CD4/CD8.

TCRdb re-analysed the 5' RACE reads in MiXCR, keeping a single row per CDR3 protein. The table shows about 390,000 distinct CDR3 sequences, with about a sixth occurring only once. With respect to this clonotype: Its antigen remains unidentified.

The TCR originated in a man younger than 35 who had mild COVID-19 (a few samples of this study predate the infection). Cell type and time point are not known. Sequenced material: PBMCs or a T cell subset sorted from them (not recorded which).

The CDR3 nucleotides are TGCGCCAGCAGCTCCTCTCCCGCAGGTCAAGAGACCCAGTACTTC. This codes for CASSSSPAGQETQYF. The V call is TRBV5-1, the J call TRBJ2-5, with unresolved D. Per the germline V gene, CDR1 is SGHRS and CDR2 is YFSETQ. Trimming left V 3 bases short and J 2 bases short, with 14 bases between. The CDR3 has 15 residues.